These 13 T cell receptor beta chains originate from one sample sequenced in a study of CD8+CD57+ T cells in acquired aplastic anemia. Patients sequenced had flow cytometry evidence of CD8+CD57+ cell expansion. Genomic DNA acted as the template from which TCR beta VDJ combination and CDR3 sequence profiling were carried out. TCRdb used MiXCR to reprocess the reads, holding one entry per CDR3 protein. Counted here are 170,000 or so distinct CDR3 sequences, less than 65% occurring once; the ten biggest clones make up under 55%. Specimen: sorted CD4+, CD8+, or CD8+CD57+ T cells (not recorded which) from PBMCs. These receptors were obtained from a human donor with aplastic anemia.

The chain employs TRBV29-1 and TRBJ1-1; D call uncertain. V was shortened by 4 bases and J by 4 bases, with 7 bases between the two germline ends. Germline V gene lookup returns CDR1 SQVTM and CDR2 ANQGSEA. The CDR3 length is 11 residues. CDR3 DNA: TGCAGCGTTGGTTTTGGCACTGAAGCTTTCTTT. Amino acids: CSVGFGTEAFF.

This clonotype came up once. The V call is TRBV5-1, the J call TRBJ1-3; 8 bases agree with TRBD1. The germline V gene encodes CDR1 SGHRS and CDR2 YFSETQ. The junction had 6 bases not matched to a gene; V was cut back by 4 bases and J by 0 bases. CDR3 size: 16 residues. As DNA, the CDR3 is TGCGCCAGCAGCCCCGGTGGGACAGGCTCTGGAAACACCATATATTTT. It codes for CASSPGGTGSGNTIYF.

This clonotype showed up just once. Possible read error: a much larger clone is one base away. The chain uses TRBV20-1 and TRBJ1-2, with a tentative D call TRBD1 (5 bases). Germline assignment: CDR1 DFQATT and CDR2 SNEGSKA (reference sequence). The CDR3 length is 14 residues. DNA for the CDR3: TGCAGTGCTAGGAGGACATCAGGGAACTATGGCTACTCCTTC. It is translated as CSARRTSGNYGYSF.

V and J are TRBV10-1 and TRBJ1-4; TRBD1 might be the D (5 bases). CDR1 is WNHNN and CDR2 is SYGVQD in the germline V gene (reference sequence). The CDR3 loop spans 15 amino acids. V lost 0 bases, J lost 5 bases, and 10 bases lay in between. CDR3 protein: CASSESDSNNEKLFF. The CDR3 DNA sequence: TGCGCCAGCAGTGAGTCTGACAGCAACAATGAAAAACTGTTTTTT.

This clonotype has ten or more counts. This chain links TRBV2 with TRBJ2-3; D gene ambiguous. CDR1 is SNHLY, CDR2 FYNNEI, per germline. With 5 bases removed from V and 3 bases from J, the gap between germline ends came to 9 bases. This CDR3 comprises 13 residues. The DNA for the CDR3 is TGTGCCAGCAGTTCCGCCCTGACAGATACGCAGTATTTT. This translates into CASSSALTDTQYF.

The chain is built from TRBV24-1 and TRBJ1-1; unclear D gene. V gave up 3 bases and J gave up 3 bases, with 10 bases separating them. The CDR3 sequence is 14 residues long. Germline loops: CDR1 KGHDR, CDR2 SFDVKD. DNA of the CDR3: TGTGCCACCAGTGATCGCAATTCGGACACTGAAGCTTTCTTT. It specifies CATSDRNSDTEAFF.

The CDR3 protein is CATRSSGQGANTIYF. CDR3 in DNA: TGTGCCACCAGGTCTTCGGGACAGGGGGCGAACACCATATATTTT. The chain links TRBV24-1 to TRBJ1-3; 12 bases fit TRBD1. This CDR3 contains 15 residues. V lost 7 bases to trimming and J lost 7 bases; unmatched junction nucleotides: 7. The germline gives CDR1 KGHDR, CDR2 SFDVKD.

To note about this clonotype: At one end the junction does not follow the germline gene, possibly because of a read error. The CDR3 nucleotides are TGTGCCAGCAGCTTAGGCCGACTGCCCCAGCATTTT. Protein sequence: CASSLGRLPQHF. The chain combines TRBV5-1 with TRBJ1-5; D not resolved. The CDR3 sequence is 12 residues long. Germline V gene sequence: CDR1 SGHRS, CDR2 YFSETQ.

This clonotype was counted between two and nine times. This chain links TRBV10-3 with TRBJ2-7, with D possibly being TRBD1 (5 bases). The CDR3 is made up of 13 amino acids. The V gene's germline CDR1 is ENHRY and CDR2 SYGVKD. V lost 10 bases, J lost 9 bases, and 22 bases lay in between. The CDR3 DNA is TGTGCCACCAACCAGCCTAGGGGTCTGACGCAGTACTTC. Protein sequence: CATNQPRGLTQYF.

The V gene is TRBV7-9, the J gene TRBJ2-7, with TRBD1 matching over 7 bases. The CDR3 extends over 15 amino acids. V was clipped by 5 bases and J by 6 bases; unmatched bases: 13. Germline V lookup: CDR1 SEHNR, CDR2 FQNEAQ (reference sequence). The CDR3 coding sequence is TGTGCCAGCAGCCCCAGTCCCGGGACAGTTTCCGAGCAGTACTTC. Residues: CASSPSPGTVSEQYF.

The V call is TRBV7-2, the J call TRBJ2-3, with 12 bases lining up with TRBD2. CDR1 and CDR2 (germline): SGHTA, FQGNSA. The V and J ends lost 9 bases and 1 base, in that order; junction bases with no gene match: 8. This CDR3 has 16 residues. The CDR3 coding sequence is TGTGCCAGTAGTGCACTAGCGGGAGGCGGCACAGATACGCAGTATTTT. Translated, it gives CASSALAGGGTDTQYF.

The genes are TRBV6-6 and TRBJ2-5; 9 nucleotides agree with TRBD1. The germline V gene has CDR1 MNHNY and CDR2 SVGAGI (reference sequence). The CDR3 extends over 14 amino acids. The V segment lost 10 bases and the J segment 2 bases; nucleotides outside the gene matches: 8. DNA of the CDR3: TGTGCCACCAGACAGGGGGGGTTGCAAGAGACCCAGTACTTC. This gives the protein CATRQGGLQETQYF.

Worth noting for this clonotype: This may be a read error, as it is one base from a much larger clone. The V call is TRBV4-2, the J call TRBJ1-1, with D tentatively TRBD1 (5 bases). The V gene lost 4 bases and the J gene lost 10 bases, with 13 bases spanning the gap. Germline lookup yields CDR1 LGHNA and CDR2 YNFKEQ. The CDR3 is made up of 12 amino acids. The CDR3: CASSLNRLVAFF. The CDR3 DNA reads as TGTGCCAGCAGCCTAAACAGGCTTGTAGCTTTCTTT.